These 26 T cell receptor beta chains came from one sample sequenced in a study of CD8+ T cells in alopecia areata. CD4+ cells from several patients were sorted into CD25+CD127- cells. The sequencing template was cDNA reverse transcribed from extracted RNA. The repertoire was sequenced with immunoSEQ multiplex PCR; TCRdb's copy has only in-frame clones and lacks some. Seen here are about 19,000 clones, around 62% observed once, and the top ten hold roughly 4.8%. Specimen: CD4+ Tregs sorted from blood. The source is a human donor with alopecia areata.

The V gene is TRBV28, the J gene TRBJ2-1, with 12 bases matching TRBD2. CDR1 MDHEN and CDR2 SYDVKM come from the germline V gene. The CDR3 runs 15 residues. The J segment lost 6 bases and the V segment lost 4 bases, leaving 4 bases of the junction unmatched. Written as DNA, the CDR3 is TGTGCCAGCAGTTCCCTAGCGGGAGGGGGCAATGAGCAGTTCTTC. The encoded protein is CASSSLAGGGNEQFF.

The V gene is TRBV19, the J gene TRBJ2-3; 14 positions match TRBD2. Trimming cost V 3 bases and J 0 bases; bases outside gene matches: 8. CDR3 length: 19 amino acids. The V gene's germline CDR1 is LNHDA and CDR2 SQIVND (reference sequence). The CDR3 nucleotides read TGTGCCAGTAGTATGGAGACTAGCGGGGGGGCCTCTAGCACAGATACGCAGTATTTT. This encodes CASSMETSGGASSTDTQYF.

A single count supports this clone. V gene TRBV7-7 combines with J gene TRBJ2-3; 11 nucleotides line up with TRBD2. Germline V gives CDR1 SSHAT, CDR2 FNYEAQ (reference sequence). The ends lost 5 bases at V and 4 bases at J; junction bases unmatched: 8. The CDR3 has 16 residues. CDR3 DNA: TGTGCCAGCAGCGCTTTACTAGCGGGAGAGCCAGATACGCAGTATTTT. Protein: CASSALLAGEPDTQYF.

The chain employs TRBV10-3 and TRBJ2-3, with D perhaps TRBD1 (5 bases). V lost 3 bases and J 3 bases, leaving 13 bases between the germline ends. Germline V CDR1 and CDR2: ENHRY, SYGVKD. This CDR3 is 15 amino acids long. The DNA of the CDR3 is TGTGCCATCAGTGAAAGGGGTATCGGGACAGATACGCAGTATTTT. It codes for CAISERGIGTDTQYF.

This chain joins TRBV29-1 and TRBJ2-5; possible D gene TRBD2, 5 bases. Germline V gene sequence: CDR1 SQVTM, CDR2 ANQGSEA. The CDR3 sequence is 14 residues long. Trimming shortened V by 1 base and J by 5 bases, and 14 bases separated the two germline ends. CDR3 residues: CSVEVGTRGETQYF. The DNA for the CDR3 is TGCAGCGTTGAAGTGGGTACTAGAGGTGAGACCCAGTACTTC.

CDR3 sequence reads: CATSRESRITGELFF. The CDR3 nucleotides are TGTGCCACCAGCAGAGAAAGTAGAATCACCGGGGAGCTGTTTTTT. The chain carries TRBV15 and TRBJ2-2; D uncertain. Germline V gene data show CDR1 as LNHNV and CDR2 as YYDKDF (reference sequence). CDR3 size: 15 residues. V was shortened by 0 bases and J by 4 bases, with 9 bases between the two germline ends.

The table lists this clone with a few counts. It is unclear where the CDR3 begins or ends on the DNA, so no DNA is shown, and the CDR3 is as TCRdb lists it. The chain recombines TRBV4-2 with TRBJ2-3; the DNA was not compared with TRBD2, the D call given in the table. The CDR3 has 16 amino acids, counting both end residues. Germline CDR1 reads LGHNA; CDR2 reads YNFKEQ. This CDR3 is CASSQGDFGSGDTQYF.

This chain links TRBV18 with TRBJ2-5; D is unclear. Trimming took off 0 bases at V and 10 bases at J, with 21 bases between the two ends. The length of the CDR3 is 16 residues. Germline V lookup: CDR1 KGHSH, CDR2 LQKENI. Written as DNA, the CDR3 is TGTGCCAGCTCACCACCTTCTGCCAGCCGAAAGTTCGGCCAGTACTTC. The encoded protein is CASSPPSASRKFGQYF.

The chain uses TRBV29-1 and TRBJ2-5; D may be TRBD1 (7 bases). Germline values: CDR1 SQVTM, CDR2 ANQGSEA. The CDR3 has 14 amino acids. Trimming removed 6 bases at V and 1 base at J, with 15 bases between. The CDR3 DNA reads as TGCAGCGTGGGGGCGGGGACAGCCCAAGAGACCCAGTACTTC. This gives the protein CSVGAGTAQETQYF.

V is TRBV2 and J is TRBJ1-1; 7 positions agree with TRBD1. V shed 7 bases, J shed 0 bases, and the junction held 5 bases outside the gene matches. Looked up from germline, CDR1 is SNHLY and CDR2 is FYNNEI. The CDR3 is 14 amino acids. The CDR3 spells CASMGTELNTEAFF. CDR3 DNA: TGTGCCAGCATGGGGACAGAGTTGAACACTGAAGCTTTCTTT.

J is TRBJ2-5 and V is TRBV9; the D is unclear. CDR1 SGDLS and CDR2 YYNGEE come from the germline V gene. This CDR3 has 14 amino acids. The ends were cut back, 0 bases at V and 1 base at J, with 7 bases in the middle. This CDR3 is CASSVGGTQETQYF. The CDR3 region has the DNA TGTGCCAGCAGCGTAGGTGGAACCCAAGAGACCCAGTACTTC.

This CDR3 reads CASSVRQGGEQYF. DNA of the CDR3: TGTGCCAGCAGCGTAAGGCAGGGGGGCGAGCAGTACTTC. The V call is TRBV9, the J call TRBJ2-7; perhaps TRBD1 as D (7 bases). Germline loops: CDR1 SGDLS, CDR2 YYNGEE. The germline V and J ends were trimmed by 1 base and 6 bases, with 11 bases remaining between them. The CDR3 is made up of 13 amino acids.

This sequence joins TRBV29-1 and TRBJ2-7, with TRBD1 identical over 8 bases. CDR1 is SQVTM, CDR2 ANQGSEA, per germline. V shed 4 bases and J 7 bases; nucleotides not matched to a gene: 9. This CDR3 is built from 13 residues. For the CDR3, the DNA is TGCAGCGTTGGTCGGCAGGGGGCTGGGGAGCAGTACTTC. Protein: CSVGRQGAGEQYF.

This clone was counted once. This sequence joins TRBV18 and TRBJ1-5, with no clear D. The CDR3 contains 13 residues. Germline V gene sequence: CDR1 KGHSH, CDR2 LQKENI. V gave up 2 bases and J gave up 3 bases, with 5 bases separating them. This CDR3 is CASSPGYNQPQHF. Here the CDR3 DNA reads TGTGCCAGCTCACCAGGCTACAATCAGCCCCAGCATTTT.

This clone has only one observation. This chain connects TRBV5-4 to TRBJ2-1; D gene ambiguous. V was clipped by 7 bases and J by 0 bases, with 14 bases between them. The CDR3 totals 15 residues. Germline values: CDR1 SGHNT, CDR2 YYREEE (reference sequence). The CDR3 DNA reads as TGTGCCAGCCGCCGCGACTTAAGCTCCTACAATGAGCAGTTCTTC. It codes for CASRRDLSSYNEQFF.

The rearrangement links TRBV5-4 to TRBJ2-6; D remains unclear. Trimming removed 0 bases at V and 3 bases at J, with 13 bases between. CDR1 and CDR2 (germline): SGHNT, YYREEE (reference sequence). CDR3 size: 17 residues. Here the CDR3 reads CASSLEGPSRGANVLTF. The DNA of the CDR3 is TGTGCCAGCAGCTTGGAGGGCCCTTCTCGTGGGGCCAACGTCCTGACTTTC.

In regard to this clone: Germline and junction disagree at one end, which may indicate a read error. This sequence joins TRBV20-1 and TRBJ2-5; TRBD1 is a possible D gene (5 bases). The CDR3 is 10 residues long. Germline V CDR1 and CDR2: DFQATT, SNEGSKA (reference sequence). CDR3 amino acids: CSARDDSQDF. The CDR3 DNA reads TGCAGTGCTAGAGACGACAGCCAGGACTTC.

This chain connects TRBV5-1 to TRBJ2-1, with D perhaps matching TRBD1 or TRBD2 (6 bases each). The CDR3 is 17 amino acids. The V gene's germline CDR1 is SGHRS and CDR2 YFSETQ. The ends were cut back, 1 base at V and 6 bases at J, with 20 bases in the middle. The CDR3 loop reads CASSLTGAPFSGNEQFF. The CDR3 region has the DNA TGCGCCAGCAGCTTGACGGGGGCGCCGTTCTCGGGCAATGAGCAGTTCTTC.

The rearrangement links TRBV28 to TRBJ2-5; perhaps TRBD1 as D (6 bases). V lost 5 bases and J 3 bases, leaving 13 bases between the germline ends. CDR3 length: 14 amino acids. Germline-derived CDR1 and CDR2 are MDHEN and SYDVKM. This CDR3 reads CASSLNWTEETQYF. In DNA, the CDR3 is TGTGCCAGCAGTCTCAATTGGACAGAAGAGACCCAGTACTTC. The entire variable domain, with the rest obtained from reference TRBV28 and TRBJ2-5, is as follows: DVKVTQSSRYLVKRTGEKVFLECVQDMDHENMFWYRQDPGLGLRLIYFSYDVKMKEKGDIPEGYSVSREKKERFSLILESASTNQTSMYLCASSLNWTEETQYFGPGTRLLVL.

Only a few counts were recorded for this clone. The rearrangement links TRBV5-1 to TRBJ1-6; D gene unclear. V lost 2 bases, J lost 10 bases, and 10 bases lay in between. The CDR3 totals 13 residues. Per the germline V gene, CDR1 is SGHRS and CDR2 is YFSETQ. The CDR3 loop reads CASSFSRESPLHF. The CDR3 DNA sequence: TGCGCCAGCAGCTTTTCCCGGGAATCACCCCTCCACTTT.

The chain joins TRBV19 to TRBJ1-2; D is ambiguous. CDR3 size: 12 residues. V lost 3 bases and J 7 bases, leaving 9 bases between the germline ends. Per the germline V gene, CDR1 is LNHDA and CDR2 is SQIVND (reference sequence). This CDR3 is CASSMAGSGYTF. CDR3 coding DNA: TGTGCCAGTAGTATGGCTGGCAGTGGCTACACCTTC.

The chain combines TRBV25-1 with TRBJ2-1; no definite D call. The CDR3 is made up of 17 amino acids. Germline V CDR1 and CDR2: MGHDK, SYGVNS. The V end lost 4 bases, the J end lost 2 bases, and 18 bases lay between the germline ends. The CDR3 protein is CASSGQGGRTAYNEQFF. CDR3 sequence (DNA): TGTGCCAGCAGTGGACAAGGTGGGCGGACCGCCTACAATGAGCAGTTCTTC.

For the CDR3, the DNA is TGTGCCAGCCGGTACGCAGCGATGAACACTGAAGCTTTCTTT. Protein product: CASRYAAMNTEAFF. The chain recombines TRBV6-1 with TRBJ1-1; D is uncertain. This CDR3 spans 14 amino acids. Germline lookup yields CDR1 MNHNS and CDR2 SASEGT. V lost 8 bases to trimming and J lost 0 bases, with 13 bases between them.

This chain links TRBV29-1 with TRBJ1-2, with D perhaps matching TRBD1 (6 bases). Between the trimmed V and J ends, which lost 8 bases and 7 bases, there was a span of 20 bases. CDR1 is SQVTM, CDR2 ANQGSEA, per germline. CDR3 size: 13 residues. CDR3 region: CSILHPGVPGYTF. CDR3 sequence (DNA): TGCAGCATCCTCCACCCAGGGGTCCCTGGCTACACCTTC.

The rearrangement joins TRBV28 to TRBJ1-2, with D possibly being TRBD1 (5 bases). CDR3 length: 13 residues. Deletions cut 7 bases from V and 4 bases from J, with 13 bases between. Per germline, CDR1 MDHEN and CDR2 SYDVKM. CDR3 in DNA: TGTGCCAGCACTGCGGAAAGGGGCTATGGCTACACCTTC. As protein: CASTAERGYGYTF.

The chain is built from TRBV9 and TRBJ2-7; D not certain. This CDR3 contains 10 residues. Germline CDR1 reads SGDLS; CDR2 reads YYNGEE. This CDR3 is CVSDTYEQYF. CDR3 bases: TGTGTGTCGGATACCTACGAGCAGTACTTC.